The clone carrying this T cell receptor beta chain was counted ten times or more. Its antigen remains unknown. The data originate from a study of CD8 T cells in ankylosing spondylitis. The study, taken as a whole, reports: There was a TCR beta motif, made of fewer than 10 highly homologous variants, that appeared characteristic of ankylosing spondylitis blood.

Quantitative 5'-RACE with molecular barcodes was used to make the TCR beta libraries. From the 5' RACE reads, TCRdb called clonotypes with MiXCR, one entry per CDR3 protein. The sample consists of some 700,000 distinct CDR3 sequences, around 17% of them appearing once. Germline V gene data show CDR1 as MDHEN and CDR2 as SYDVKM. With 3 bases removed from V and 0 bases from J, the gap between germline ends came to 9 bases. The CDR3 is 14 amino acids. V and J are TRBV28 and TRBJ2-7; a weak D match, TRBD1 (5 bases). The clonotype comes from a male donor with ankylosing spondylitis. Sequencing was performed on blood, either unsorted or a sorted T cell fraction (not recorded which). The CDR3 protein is CASSFPGLSYEQYF. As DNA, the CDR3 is TGTGCCAGCAGTTTCCCAGGGCTCTCCTACGAGCAGTACTTC.